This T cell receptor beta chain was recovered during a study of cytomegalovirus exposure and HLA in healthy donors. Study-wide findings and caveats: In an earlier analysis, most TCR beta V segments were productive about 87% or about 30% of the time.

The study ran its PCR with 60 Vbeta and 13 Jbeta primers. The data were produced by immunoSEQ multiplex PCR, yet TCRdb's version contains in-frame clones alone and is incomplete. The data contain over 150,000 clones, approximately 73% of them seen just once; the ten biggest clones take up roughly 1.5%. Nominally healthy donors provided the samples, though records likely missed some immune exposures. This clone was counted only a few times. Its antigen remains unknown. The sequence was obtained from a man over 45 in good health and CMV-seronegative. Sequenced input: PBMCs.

CDR3 loop: CASSGGTSGDTQYF. In DNA form, the CDR3 reads TGCGCCAGCAGCGGTGGGACTAGCGGAGATACGCAGTATTTT. The chain links TRBV5-1 to TRBJ2-3; 11 bases align to TRBD2. Germline CDR1 and CDR2: SGHRS and YFSETQ. The CDR3 contains 14 residues. The ends lost 4 bases at V and 5 bases at J; junction bases unmatched: 3.